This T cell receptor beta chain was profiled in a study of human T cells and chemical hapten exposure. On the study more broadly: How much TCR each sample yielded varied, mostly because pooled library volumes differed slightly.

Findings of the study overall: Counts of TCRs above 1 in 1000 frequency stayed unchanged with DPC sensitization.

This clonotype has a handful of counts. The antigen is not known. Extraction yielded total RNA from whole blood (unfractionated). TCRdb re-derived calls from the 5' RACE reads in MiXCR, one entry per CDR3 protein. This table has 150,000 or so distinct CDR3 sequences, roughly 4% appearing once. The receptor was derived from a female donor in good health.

The CDR3 loop is CASSQWTGGTYNEQFF. CDR3 nucleotide sequence: TGTGCCAGCAGCCAATGGACAGGGGGAACCTACAATGAGCAGTTCTTC. The V call is TRBV5-6, the J call TRBJ2-1; the match to TRBD1 covers 10 bases. There are 16 residues in the CDR3. The V gene's germline CDR1 is SGHDT and CDR2 YYEEEE. Losses at the gene ends were 4 bases for V and 2 bases for J; bases not matched to a gene: 6.